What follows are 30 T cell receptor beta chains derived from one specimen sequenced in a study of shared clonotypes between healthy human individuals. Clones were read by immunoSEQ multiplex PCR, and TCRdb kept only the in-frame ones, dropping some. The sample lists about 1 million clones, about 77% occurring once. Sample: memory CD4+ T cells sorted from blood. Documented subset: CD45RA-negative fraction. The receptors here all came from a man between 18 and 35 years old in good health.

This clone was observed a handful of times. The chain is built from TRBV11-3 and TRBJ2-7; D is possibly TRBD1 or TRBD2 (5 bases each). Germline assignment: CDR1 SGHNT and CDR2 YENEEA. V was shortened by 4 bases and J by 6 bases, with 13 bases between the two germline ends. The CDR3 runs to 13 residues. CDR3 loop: CASSSLGDAEQYF. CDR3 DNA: TGTGCCAGCAGCTCCTTGGGGGATGCCGAGCAGTACTTC.

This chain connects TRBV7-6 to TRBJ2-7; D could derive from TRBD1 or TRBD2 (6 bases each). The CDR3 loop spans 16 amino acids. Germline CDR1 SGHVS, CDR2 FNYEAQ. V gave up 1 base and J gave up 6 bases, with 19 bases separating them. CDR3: CASSLVLGGRRREQYF. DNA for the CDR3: TGTGCCAGCAGCTTAGTCCTAGGGGGGAGGAGACGCGAGCAGTACTTC.

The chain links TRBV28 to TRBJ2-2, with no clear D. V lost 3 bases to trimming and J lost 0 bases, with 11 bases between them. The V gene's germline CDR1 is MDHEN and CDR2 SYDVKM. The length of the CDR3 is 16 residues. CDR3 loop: CASSFQRPPNTGELFF. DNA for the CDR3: TGTGCCAGCAGTTTCCAGAGGCCACCGAACACCGGGGAGCTGTTTTTT.

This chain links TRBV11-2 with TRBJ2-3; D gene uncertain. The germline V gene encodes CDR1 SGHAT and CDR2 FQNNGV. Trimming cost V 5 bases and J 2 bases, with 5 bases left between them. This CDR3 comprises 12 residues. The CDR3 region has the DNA TGTGCCAGCAGCCTCTTCACAGATACGCAGTATTTT. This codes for CASSLFTDTQYF.

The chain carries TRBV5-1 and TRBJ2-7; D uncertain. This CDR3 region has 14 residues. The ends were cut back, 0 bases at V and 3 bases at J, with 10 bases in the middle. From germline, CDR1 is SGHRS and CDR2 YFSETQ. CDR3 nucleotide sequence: TGCGCCAGCAGCTTGGAGGTGGTGGGCTACGAGCAGTACTTC. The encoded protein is CASSLEVVGYEQYF.

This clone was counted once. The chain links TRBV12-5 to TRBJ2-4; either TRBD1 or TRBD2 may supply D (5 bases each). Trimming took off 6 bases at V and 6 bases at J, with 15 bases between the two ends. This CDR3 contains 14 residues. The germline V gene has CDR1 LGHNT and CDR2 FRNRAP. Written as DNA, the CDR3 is TGTGCTAGTGGCCCCGGGACCGCCCCAAACATTCAGTACTTC. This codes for CASGPGTAPNIQYF.

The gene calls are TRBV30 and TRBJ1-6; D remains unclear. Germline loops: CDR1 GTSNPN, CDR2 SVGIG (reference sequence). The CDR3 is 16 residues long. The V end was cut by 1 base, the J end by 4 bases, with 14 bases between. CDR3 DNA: TGTGCCTGGAGTGGCCAGTCGGGTCAATATAATTCACCCCTCCACTTT. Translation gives CAWSGQSGQYNSPLHF.

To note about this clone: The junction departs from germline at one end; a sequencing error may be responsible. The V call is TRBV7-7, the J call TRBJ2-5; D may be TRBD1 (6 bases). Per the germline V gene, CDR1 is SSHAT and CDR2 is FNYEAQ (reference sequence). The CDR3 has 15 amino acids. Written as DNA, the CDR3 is TGTGCTAGCAGCCTAGGGGGAAAGGCACAAGAGACCCAGTACTTC. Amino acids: CASSLGGKAQETQYF.

The DNA of the CDR3 is TGTGCCAGCAGCTTTTTAGCGGGAGGGGAGACCCAGTACTTC. Protein: CASSFLAGGETQYF. The chain is built from TRBV5-6 and TRBJ2-5, with 11 bases that match TRBD2. Germline V gives CDR1 SGHDT, CDR2 YYEEEE. The CDR3 length is 14 residues. V shed 2 bases and J 5 bases; nucleotides not matched to a gene: 2.

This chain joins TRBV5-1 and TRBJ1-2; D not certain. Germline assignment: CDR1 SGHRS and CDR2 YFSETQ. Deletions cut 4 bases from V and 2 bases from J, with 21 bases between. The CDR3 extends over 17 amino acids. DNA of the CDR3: TGCGCCAGCAGCCGCGGCCTGTCTGCCTCCCAGAACTATGGCTACACCTTC. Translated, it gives CASSRGLSASQNYGYTF. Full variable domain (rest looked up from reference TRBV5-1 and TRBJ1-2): KAGVTQTPRYLIKTRGQQVTLSCSPISGHRSVSWYQQTPGQGLQFLFEYFSETQRNKGNFPGRFSGRQFSNSRSEMNVSTLELGDSALYLCASSRGLSASQNYGYTFGSGTRLTVV.

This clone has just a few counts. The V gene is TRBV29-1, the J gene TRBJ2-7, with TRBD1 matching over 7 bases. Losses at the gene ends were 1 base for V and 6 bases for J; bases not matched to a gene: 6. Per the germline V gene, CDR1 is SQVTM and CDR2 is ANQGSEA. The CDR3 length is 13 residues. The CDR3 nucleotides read TGCAGCGTTGAAGGCCAGGGGGACCGCGAGCAGTACTTC. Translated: CSVEGQGDREQYF.

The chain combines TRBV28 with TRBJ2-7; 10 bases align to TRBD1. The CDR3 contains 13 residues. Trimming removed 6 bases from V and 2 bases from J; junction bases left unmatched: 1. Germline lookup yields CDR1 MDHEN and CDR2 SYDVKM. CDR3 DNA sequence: TGTGCCAGCAGGGGACAGGGGCCCTACGAGCAGTACTTC. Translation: CASRGQGPYEQYF.

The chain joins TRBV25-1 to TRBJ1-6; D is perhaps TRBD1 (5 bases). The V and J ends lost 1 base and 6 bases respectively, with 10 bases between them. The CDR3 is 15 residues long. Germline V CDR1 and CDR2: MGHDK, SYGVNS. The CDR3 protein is CASSEFGGGNSPLHF. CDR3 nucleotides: TGTGCCAGCAGTGAATTTGGGGGAGGTAATTCACCCCTCCACTTT.

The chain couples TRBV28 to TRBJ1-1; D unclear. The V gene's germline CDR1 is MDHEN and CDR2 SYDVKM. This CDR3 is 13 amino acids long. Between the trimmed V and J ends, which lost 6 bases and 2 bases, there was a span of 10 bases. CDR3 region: CASSETLNTEAFF. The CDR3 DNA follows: TGTGCCAGCAGCGAAACCCTAAACACTGAAGCTTTCTTT.

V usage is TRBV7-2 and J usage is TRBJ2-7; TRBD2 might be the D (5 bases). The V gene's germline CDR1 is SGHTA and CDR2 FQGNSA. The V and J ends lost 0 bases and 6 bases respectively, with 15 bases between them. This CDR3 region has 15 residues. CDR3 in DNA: TGTGCCAGCAGCTTAGCGCTAACGGGAACGGGCGAGCAGTACTTC. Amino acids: CASSLALTGTGEQYF.

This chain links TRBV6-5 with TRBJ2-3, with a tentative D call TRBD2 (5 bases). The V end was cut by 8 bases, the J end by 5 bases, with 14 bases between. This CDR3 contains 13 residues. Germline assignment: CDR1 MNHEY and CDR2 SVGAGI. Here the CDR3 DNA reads TGTGCCAGCGGCCGGACTCGGGAAGATACGCAGTATTTT. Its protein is CASGRTREDTQYF.

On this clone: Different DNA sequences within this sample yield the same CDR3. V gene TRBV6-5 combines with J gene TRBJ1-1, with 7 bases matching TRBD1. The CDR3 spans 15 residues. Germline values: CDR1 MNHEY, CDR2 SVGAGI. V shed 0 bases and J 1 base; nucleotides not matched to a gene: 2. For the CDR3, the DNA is TGTGCCAGCAGTTACTCGGCAGGGGGGAACACTGAAGCTTTCTTT. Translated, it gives CASSYSAGGNTEAFF.

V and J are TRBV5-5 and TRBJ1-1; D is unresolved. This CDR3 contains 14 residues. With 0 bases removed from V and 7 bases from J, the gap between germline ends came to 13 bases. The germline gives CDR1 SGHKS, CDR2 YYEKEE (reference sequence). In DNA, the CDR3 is TGTGCCAGCAGCTTGGCGCCGAGGGCTAGTGAAGCTTTCTTT. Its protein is CASSLAPRASEAFF.

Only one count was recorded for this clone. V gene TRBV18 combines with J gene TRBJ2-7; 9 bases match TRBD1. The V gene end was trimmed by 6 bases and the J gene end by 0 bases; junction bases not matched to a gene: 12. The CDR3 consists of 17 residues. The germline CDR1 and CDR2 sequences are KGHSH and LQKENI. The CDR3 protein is CASSGQGQGLSSYEQYF. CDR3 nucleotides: TGTGCCAGCTCCGGCCAGGGACAGGGATTAAGCTCCTACGAGCAGTACTTC.

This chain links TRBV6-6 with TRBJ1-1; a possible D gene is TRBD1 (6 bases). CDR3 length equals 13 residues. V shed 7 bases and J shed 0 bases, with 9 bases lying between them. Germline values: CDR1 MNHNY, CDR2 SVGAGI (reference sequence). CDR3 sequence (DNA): TGTGCCAGCACTCAGGGGATGAACACTGAAGCTTTCTTT. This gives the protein CASTQGMNTEAFF.

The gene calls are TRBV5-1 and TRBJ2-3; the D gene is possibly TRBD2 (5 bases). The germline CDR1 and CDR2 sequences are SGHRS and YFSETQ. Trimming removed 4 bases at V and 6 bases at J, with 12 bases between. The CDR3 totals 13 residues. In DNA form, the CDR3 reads TGCGCCAGCAGCGCGGAGGTGGGGGATACGCAGTATTTT. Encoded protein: CASSAEVGDTQYF.

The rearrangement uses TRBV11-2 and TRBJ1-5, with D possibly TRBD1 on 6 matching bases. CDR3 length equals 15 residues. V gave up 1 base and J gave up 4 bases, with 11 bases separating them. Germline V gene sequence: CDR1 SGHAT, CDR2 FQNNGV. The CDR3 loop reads CASSLGGQTNQPQHF. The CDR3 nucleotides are TGTGCCAGCAGCTTAGGTGGACAGACAAATCAGCCCCAGCATTTT.

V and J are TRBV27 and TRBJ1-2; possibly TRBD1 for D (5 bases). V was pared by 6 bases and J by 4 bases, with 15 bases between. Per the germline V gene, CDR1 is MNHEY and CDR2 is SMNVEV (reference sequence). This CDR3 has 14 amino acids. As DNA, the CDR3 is TGTGCCAGCAGGCCAGGGACCCGTGGCTATGGCTACACCTTC. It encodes CASRPGTRGYGYTF.

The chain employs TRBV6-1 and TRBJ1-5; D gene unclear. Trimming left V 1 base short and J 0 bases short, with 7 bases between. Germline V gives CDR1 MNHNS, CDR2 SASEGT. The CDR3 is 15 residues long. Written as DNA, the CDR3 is TGTGCCAGCAGTGAAGGACACAATAGCAATCAGCCCCAGCATTTT. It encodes CASSEGHNSNQPQHF.

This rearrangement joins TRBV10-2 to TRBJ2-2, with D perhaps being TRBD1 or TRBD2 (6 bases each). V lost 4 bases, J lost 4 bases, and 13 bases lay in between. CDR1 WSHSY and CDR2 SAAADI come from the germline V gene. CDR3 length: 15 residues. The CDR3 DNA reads TGCGCCAGCAGTGTGGGGGGCGCCGGCACCGGGGAGCTGTTTTTT. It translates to CASSVGGAGTGELFF.

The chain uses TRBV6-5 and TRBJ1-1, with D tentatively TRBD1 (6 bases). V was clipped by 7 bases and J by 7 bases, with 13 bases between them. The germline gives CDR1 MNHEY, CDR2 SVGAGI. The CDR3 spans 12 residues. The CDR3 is CASIFGTFEAFF. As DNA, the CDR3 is TGTGCCAGCATCTTCGGGACATTTGAAGCTTTCTTT.

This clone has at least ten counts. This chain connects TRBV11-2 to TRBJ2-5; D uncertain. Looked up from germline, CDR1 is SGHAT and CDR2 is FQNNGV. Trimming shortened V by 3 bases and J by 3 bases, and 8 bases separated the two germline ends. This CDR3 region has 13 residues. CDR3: CASSFGLKETQYF. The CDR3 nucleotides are TGTGCCAGCAGCTTCGGTTTAAAAGAGACCCAGTACTTC. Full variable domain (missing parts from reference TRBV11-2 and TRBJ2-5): EAGVAQSPRYKIIEKRQSVAFWCNPISGHATLYWYQQILGQGPKLLIQFQNNGVVDDSQLPKDRFSAERLKGVDSTLKIQPAKLEDSAVYLCASSFGLKETQYFGPGTRLLVL.

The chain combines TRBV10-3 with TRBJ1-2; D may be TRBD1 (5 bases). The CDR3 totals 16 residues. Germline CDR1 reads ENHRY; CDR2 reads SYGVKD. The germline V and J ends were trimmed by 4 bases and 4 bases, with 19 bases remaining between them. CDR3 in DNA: TGTGCCATCAGTGCCCTAACAGGAGGGCTAGGCTATGGCTACACCTTC. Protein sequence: CAISALTGGLGYGYTF.

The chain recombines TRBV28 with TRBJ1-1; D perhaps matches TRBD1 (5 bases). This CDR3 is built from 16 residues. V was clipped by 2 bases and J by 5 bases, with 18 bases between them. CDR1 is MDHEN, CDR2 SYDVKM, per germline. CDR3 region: CASSLLSSGWGTEAFF. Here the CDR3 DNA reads TGTGCCAGCAGTTTACTTTCCTCAGGGTGGGGAACTGAAGCTTTCTTT. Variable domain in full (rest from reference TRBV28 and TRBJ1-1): DVKVTQSSRYLVKRTGEKVFLECVQDMDHENMFWYRQDPGLGLRLIYFSYDVKMKEKGDIPEGYSVSREKKERFSLILESASTNQTSMYLCASSLLSSGWGTEAFFGQGTRLTVV.

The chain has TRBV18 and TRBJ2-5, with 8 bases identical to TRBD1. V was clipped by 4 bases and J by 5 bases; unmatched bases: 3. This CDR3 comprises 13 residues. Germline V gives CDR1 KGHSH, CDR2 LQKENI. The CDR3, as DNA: TGTGCCAGCTCACGACAGGGGTGGGAGACCCAGTACTTC. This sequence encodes CASSRQGWETQYF.